The T cell receptor (beta chain) under discussion was sequenced for a study of T cells in localized non-small cell lung cancer. Sequenced by immunoSEQ multiplex PCR; TCRdb stores in-frame clones only, minus some. The profile covers over 70,000 clones, with approximately 90% appearing a single time and about 4% taken by the ten largest. Turning to this clone: Its antigen remains unidentified.

Study-level results: Higher blood T cell density tracked longer overall survival. Measurement of T cell clonality placed uninvolved adjacent lung highest, above the level in tumor.

V was trimmed by 2 bases and J by 4 bases, leaving 6 bases between them. This CDR3 spans 13 amino acids. Germline V gene lookup returns CDR1 MNHEY and CDR2 SVGAGI. The TCR originated in a woman aged 35-70 years with stage II squamous cell lung carcinoma. The sequenced sample was PBMCs, obtained before any cancer treatment. This chain connects TRBV6-5 to TRBJ1-5; D possibly corresponds to TRBD1 (6 bases). CDR3 sequence (DNA): TGTGCCAGCAGTTACCAGGGGAATCAGCCCCAGCATTTT. This codes for CASSYQGNQPQHF.